These 11 T cell receptor beta chains originate from one sample sequenced in a study of T cell repertoires in cytomegalovirus infection. One entry per CDR3 protein results from TCRdb running MiXCR on the reads. The sample shows 300,000 or so distinct CDR3 sequences, around 9.6% of them seen only once. Sequencing used PBMCs. The receptors shown here come from a human donor in good health (CMV status not recorded). Some clones in this sample may be carry-over from other donors' samples.

This clonotype was seen at least ten times. The chain has TRBV29-1 and TRBJ2-1; TRBD2 matches at 7 bases. The V and J ends lost 4 bases and 8 bases, in that order; junction bases with no gene match: 11. Germline loops: CDR1 SQVTM, CDR2 ANQGSEA. The CDR3 sequence is 14 residues long. In nucleotides, the CDR3 is TGCAGCGTTGGCTCAGGAGCGGGGATTTATGAGCAGTTCTTC. It specifies CSVGSGAGIYEQFF.

J is TRBJ2-2 and V is TRBV20-1; 7 positions agree with TRBD1. Germline-derived CDR1 and CDR2 are DFQATT and SNEGSKA (reference sequence). V was clipped by 6 bases and J by 3 bases; unmatched bases: 4. CDR3 size: 13 residues. Written as DNA, the CDR3 is TGCAGTGCGGCTGGACAGGACACCGGGGAGCTGTTTTTT. It is translated as CSAAGQDTGELFF.

There are many counts of this clonotype. The chain has TRBV7-3 and TRBJ2-1; D gene ambiguous. Germline V gene sequence: CDR1 SGHTA, CDR2 FQGTGA. The V end lost 0 bases, the J end lost 0 bases, and 9 bases lay between the germline ends. The CDR3 consists of 16 residues. CDR3 nucleotide sequence: TGTGCCAGCAGCTTAACAGGACCGTCCTCCTACAATGAGCAGTTCTTC. This translates into CASSLTGPSSYNEQFF.

This clonotype has ten or more counts. V gene TRBV20-1 combines with J gene TRBJ2-1, with D tentatively TRBD2 (6 bases). The germline V gene encodes CDR1 DFQATT and CDR2 SNEGSKA (reference sequence). The CDR3 spans 16 residues. V was clipped by 0 bases and J by 0 bases, with 12 bases between them. As DNA, the CDR3 is TGCAGTGCTAGAGAGCCGGGACTTGGCTCCTACAATGAGCAGTTCTTC. Amino acids: CSAREPGLGSYNEQFF.

In regard to this clonotype: A read error may explain this, as a much larger clone is one base away. The gene calls are TRBV19 and TRBJ1-1, with unresolved D. The CDR3 spans 15 residues. Trimming took 5 bases from V and 0 from J, leaving 13 bases between them. In germline, CDR1 is LNHDA, CDR2 SQIVND (reference sequence). The CDR3 region has the DNA TGTGCCAGTAGTCCGTTTTTTGTCATGAACACTGAAGCTTTCTTT. It encodes CASSPFFVMNTEAFF.

The gene calls are TRBV20-1 and TRBJ2-3, with D uncertain. The CDR3 spans 15 residues. Germline V gene data show CDR1 as DFQATT and CDR2 as SNEGSKA (reference sequence). With 3 bases removed from V and 2 bases from J, the gap between germline ends came to 15 bases. In DNA form, the CDR3 reads TGCAGTGCTAGTCGGCCAGGCAAAACCACAGATACGCAGTATTTT. This sequence encodes CSASRPGKTTDTQYF.

The table lists this clonotype with a few counts. The chain uses TRBV28 and TRBJ1-4, with 7 bases aligning to TRBD1. The CDR3 totals 17 residues. With V trimmed by 4 bases and J by 10 bases, 18 bases remained unmatched. The germline gives CDR1 MDHEN, CDR2 SYDVKM. CDR3: CASSSGQAEVVRVKLFF. The CDR3 region has the DNA TGTGCCAGCAGTTCCGGACAGGCCGAGGTCGTAAGGGTAAAACTGTTTTTT.

This clonotype was counted ten times or more. V gene TRBV20-1 combines with J gene TRBJ2-3; 9 nucleotides align to TRBD2. V trimming: 3 bases; J trimming: 2 bases; junction bases outside the gene matches: 3. The CDR3 is made up of 14 amino acids. Germline values: CDR1 DFQATT, CDR2 SNEGSKA (reference sequence). The CDR3, as DNA: TGCAGTGCTAGGAAGCGGGGGGTCACAGATACGCAGTATTTT. Protein product: CSARKRGVTDTQYF.

There are many counts of this clonotype. This chain joins TRBV7-2 and TRBJ2-3; D remains ambiguous. Germline V lookup: CDR1 SGHTA, CDR2 FQGNSA. The CDR3 sequence is 13 residues long. V lost 4 bases, J lost 2 bases, and 7 bases lay in between. CDR3 region: CASSSLFTDTQYF. CDR3 in DNA: TGTGCCAGCAGCTCCCTATTCACAGATACGCAGTATTTT.

In the case of this clonotype: A much more abundant neighbour one base away suggests this may be a read error. The chain uses TRBV2 and TRBJ1-1; D perhaps matches TRBD1 (6 bases). Germline CDR1 is SNHLY and CDR2 is FYNNEI. The CDR3 extends over 14 amino acids. Between the trimmed V and J ends, which lost 5 bases and 0 bases, there was a span of 10 bases. DNA of the CDR3: TGTGCCAGCAGTACAGGGTGCATGAACACTGAAGCTTTCTTT. It translates to CASSTGCMNTEAFF.

Concerning this clonotype itself: This may come from a read error, since a much larger clone is one base off. V usage is TRBV20-1 and J usage is TRBJ2-3; TRBD2 is a possible D gene (5 bases). With 5 bases removed from V and 1 base from J, the gap between germline ends came to 10 bases. The germline V gene has CDR1 DFQATT and CDR2 SNEGSKA (reference sequence). The CDR3 consists of 13 residues. CDR3 nucleotides: TGCAGTGCTCCCGGCGGGTGCACAGATACGCAGTATTTT. This gives the protein CSAPGGCTDTQYF.